The T cell receptor (beta chain) described here comes from a study of cytomegalovirus exposure and HLA in healthy donors. Of note for this clone: Its specificity is not known.

Study-wide findings and caveats: In a later analysis, specific HLA alleles were associated with 15,000 to 20,000 TCR beta sequences at a 0.05 false discovery rate. It was likely that a cluster of highly shared sequence variants was a sequencing artifact. Upon later analysis, TCR association rates were observed to vary by HLA locus, being highest for DRB1 and lowest for HLA-C. Reported performance of the classifier showed diagnosis of cytomegalovirus status with high specificity and sensitivity.

The CDR3 totals 14 residues. The V gene's germline CDR1 is SGHTA and CDR2 FQGTGA. PCR involved 60 Vbeta and 13 Jbeta primers. Produced via immunoSEQ multiplex PCR; TCRdb's table is partial and in-frame only. Here the sample spans 200,000 or so clones, about 72% being singletons. Sequences were obtained from PBMCs. This TCR came from a male donor in good health and CMV-seronegative. The chain links TRBV7-3 to TRBJ2-5; TRBD1 matches 7 bases. The J call may be incorrect, as the DNA end agrees better with TRBJ2-7. The CDR3 region has the DNA TGTGCCAGCAGCTCCGGACAGGAGCCCTACGAGCAGTACTTC. Its protein product is CASSSGQEPYEQYF.